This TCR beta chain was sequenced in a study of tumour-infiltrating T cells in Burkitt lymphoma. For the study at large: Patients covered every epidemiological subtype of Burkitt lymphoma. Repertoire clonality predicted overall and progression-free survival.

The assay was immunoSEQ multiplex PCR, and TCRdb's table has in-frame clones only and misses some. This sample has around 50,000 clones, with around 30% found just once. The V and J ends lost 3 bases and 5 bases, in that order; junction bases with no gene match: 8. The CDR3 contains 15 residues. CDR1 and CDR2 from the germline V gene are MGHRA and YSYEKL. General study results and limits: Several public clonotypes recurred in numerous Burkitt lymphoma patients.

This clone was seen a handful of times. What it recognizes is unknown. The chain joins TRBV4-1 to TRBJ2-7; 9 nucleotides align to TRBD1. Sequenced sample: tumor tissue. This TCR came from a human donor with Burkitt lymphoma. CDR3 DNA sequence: TGCGCCAGCAGCCACGGGACAGGGTCTCACCACGAGCAGTACTTC. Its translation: CASSHGTGSHHEQYF.